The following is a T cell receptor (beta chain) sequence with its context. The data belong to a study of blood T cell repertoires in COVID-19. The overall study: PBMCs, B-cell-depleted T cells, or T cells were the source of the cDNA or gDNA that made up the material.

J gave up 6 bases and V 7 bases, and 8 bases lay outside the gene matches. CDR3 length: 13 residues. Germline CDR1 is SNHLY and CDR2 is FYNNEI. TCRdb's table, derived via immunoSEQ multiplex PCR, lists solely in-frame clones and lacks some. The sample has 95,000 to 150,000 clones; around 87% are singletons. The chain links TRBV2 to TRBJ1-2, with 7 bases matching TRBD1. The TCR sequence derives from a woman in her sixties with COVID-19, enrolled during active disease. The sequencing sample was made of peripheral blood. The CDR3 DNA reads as TGTGCCAGCACTCGGGACAGAATCGATGGCTACACCTTC. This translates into CASTRDRIDGYTF.